What follows are 9 T cell receptor beta chains derived from one specimen sequenced in a study of Tregs in tolerant kidney transplant recipients. The nonmyeloablative bone marrow transplants came from related graft donors, with transient mixed chimerism. Assay: immunoSEQ multiplex PCR; the TCRdb copy retains only in-frame clones and omits some. Seen here are approximately 82,000 clones, 90% to 95% observed once, and the top ten hold under 2%. The specimen comprised CD4+ T cells from blood (PBMCs), sampled 12 months after the transplant. Every receptor here comes from a human patient who received a combined kidney and bone marrow transplant. Certain T cells may be donor cells from the graft.

The genes are TRBV7-2 and TRBJ2-1; D may be TRBD2 (5 bases). Germline V gene data show CDR1 as SGHTA and CDR2 as FQGNSA. CDR3 length equals 17 residues. V shed 5 bases and J shed 0 bases, with 17 bases lying between them. CDR3 sequence: CASSASGETYSYNEQFF. CDR3 nucleotides: TGTGCCAGCAGCGCCAGCGGTGAGACGTACTCCTACAATGAGCAGTTCTTC.

The chain couples TRBV18 to TRBJ1-2; D not certain. The germline V gene encodes CDR1 KGHSH and CDR2 LQKENI. The V end was cut by 2 bases, the J end by 8 bases, with 9 bases between. CDR3 size: 12 residues. The CDR3 DNA sequence: TGTGCCAGCTCACCAGAGGGTGACGGCTACACCTTC. Residues: CASSPEGDGYTF. Variable domain in full (rest from reference TRBV18 and TRBJ1-2): NAGVMQNPRHLVRRRGQEARLRCSPMKGHSHVYWYRQLPEEGLKFMVYLQKENIIDESGMPKERFSAEFPKEGPSILRIQQVVRGDSAAYFCASSPEGDGYTFGSGTRLTVV.

The rearrangement links TRBV19 to TRBJ2-6; D is unclear. Trimming took off 3 bases at V and 4 bases at J, with 16 bases between the two ends. There are 17 residues in the CDR3. Germline V gene sequence: CDR1 LNHDA, CDR2 SQIVND (reference sequence). Here the CDR3 DNA reads TGTGCCAGTAGTATTACCGGTGGTTGGAGAGGGGCCAACGTCCTGACTTTC. Translated: CASSITGGWRGANVLTF.

This clone appeared a single time. The chain is built from TRBV7-2 and TRBJ2-4; 11 positions agree with TRBD1. The CDR3 extends over 18 amino acids. Germline V lookup: CDR1 SGHTA, CDR2 FQGNSA. Losses at the gene ends were 5 bases for V and 2 bases for J; bases not matched to a gene: 11. CDR3 sequence reads: CASSTGQGAILSKNIQYF. CDR3 DNA sequence: TGTGCCAGCAGCACTGGACAGGGGGCGATTCTATCCAAAAACATTCAGTACTTC.

This chain links TRBV7-9 with TRBJ2-7; TRBD2 agrees at 12 bases. The V and J ends lost 5 bases and 5 bases, in that order; junction bases with no gene match: 4. The length of the CDR3 is 14 residues. CDR1 and CDR2 (germline): SEHNR, FQNEAQ (reference sequence). CDR3 in amino acids: CASSQTSGSDEQYF. The CDR3 nucleotides read TGTGCCAGCAGCCAGACTAGCGGGAGCGACGAGCAGTACTTC.

The chain uses TRBV11-3 and TRBJ2-7; perhaps TRBD2 as D (6 bases). The CDR3 consists of 14 residues. V lost 3 bases to trimming and J lost 2 bases, with 11 bases between them. Germline V CDR1 and CDR2: SGHNT, YENEEA. CDR3 protein: CASSLRDGTYEQYF. In DNA form, the CDR3 reads TGTGCCAGCAGCTTGCGGGACGGGACCTACGAGCAGTACTTC. The variable domain in full, completed from reference TRBV11-3 and TRBJ2-7, reads EAGVVQSPRYKIIEKKQPVAFWCNPISGHNTLYWYLQNLGQGPELLIRYENEEAVDDSQLPKDRFSAERLKGVDSTLKIQPAELGDSAVYLCASSLRDGTYEQYFGPGTRLTVT.

This chain links TRBV29-1 with TRBJ2-5; possibly TRBD1 for D (6 bases). Trimming left V 7 bases short and J 4 bases short, with 16 bases between. Germline lookup yields CDR1 SQVTM and CDR2 ANQGSEA. This CDR3 comprises 13 residues. CDR3 DNA sequence: TGCAGCGCGGGAACAGGGAATGCAGAGACCCAGTACTTC. Translating it yields CSAGTGNAETQYF.

This rearrangement joins TRBV19 to TRBJ2-3; TRBD2 matches at 10 bases. The germline CDR1 and CDR2 sequences are LNHDA and SQIVND (reference sequence). The V segment lost 1 base and the J segment 9 bases; nucleotides outside the gene matches: 16. The CDR3 covers 18 residues. This CDR3 is CASSIASSGGSPQETQYF. DNA of the CDR3: TGTGCCAGTAGTATAGCCTCTAGCGGGGGCTCTCCCCAGGAGACGCAGTATTTT.

The chain has TRBV6-4 and TRBJ1-5; no reliable D call. The germline V gene has CDR1 MRHNA and CDR2 SNTAGT. The CDR3 covers 18 residues. V dropped 1 base and J dropped 4 bases, with 20 bases sitting between them. DNA for the CDR3: TGTGCCAGCAGTGACTATAAACCCCAAGGAGTGTCGAATCAGCCCCAGCATTTT. Translation gives CASSDYKPQGVSNQPQHF.